Below, 14 T cell receptor beta chains from the same sample are listed, as sequenced in a study of human T cells and chemical hapten exposure. Time point here: healthy volunteer bleed at 2 weeks. It was from unfractionated whole blood that total RNA was extracted. TCRdb used MiXCR to reprocess the RACE reads, holding one entry per CDR3 protein. The table has about 46,000 distinct CDR3 sequences, around 4.5% seen once. Sequencing was done on a sample of whole blood. These receptors were taken from a female donor in good health. Some clones in this sample may be carry-over from other donors' samples.

The sample holds many counts of this clonotype. The chain links TRBV3-1 to TRBJ1-2; D remains ambiguous. The CDR3 length is 14 residues. CDR1 and CDR2 from the germline V gene are LGHDT and YNNKEL (reference sequence). The V end lost 0 bases, the J end lost 4 bases, and 9 bases lay between the germline ends. The CDR3 reads CASSQESPFYGYTF. The CDR3, as DNA: TGTGCCAGCAGCCAAGAAAGCCCGTTCTATGGCTACACCTTC.

This clonotype is termed medium-sized. The chain couples TRBV2 to TRBJ1-2; D not certain. The germline V gene encodes CDR1 SNHLY and CDR2 FYNNEI. Trimming stripped 3 bases from V and 4 bases from J, with 12 bases between. CDR3 size: 14 residues. The chain's CDR3 is CASSEARSSYGYTF. CDR3 sequence (DNA): TGTGCCAGCAGTGAGGCCAGGTCCTCCTATGGCTACACCTTC.

This clonotype was seen repeatedly, ten times or more. The CDR3 loop reads CASSFSGTDAQGYTF. As DNA, the CDR3 is TGTGCCAGCAGCTTTTCCGGGACCGATGCCCAAGGCTACACCTTC. The V gene is TRBV6-1, the J gene TRBJ1-2; the D gene is possibly TRBD1 (5 bases). CDR1 MNHNS and CDR2 SASEGT come from the germline V gene. This CDR3 has 15 residues. Trimming removed 6 bases at V and 8 bases at J, with 22 bases between.

Sample share makes this clonotype medium-sized. The chain combines TRBV29-1 with TRBJ2-1, with 9 nucleotides matching TRBD1. The ends lost 0 bases at V and 1 base at J; junction bases unmatched: 4. Looked up from germline, CDR1 is SQVTM and CDR2 is ANQGSEA. This CDR3 is built from 16 residues. The CDR3 DNA reads TGCAGCGTTGAAGATCCCGGGACAGGGTCCTACAATGAGCAGTTCTTC. Its translation: CSVEDPGTGSYNEQFF.

Worth noting for this clonotype: With a much larger clone just one base away, this may be a read error. This chain links TRBV7-2 with TRBJ2-3, with D unresolved. V was trimmed by 7 bases and J by 5 bases, leaving 19 bases between them. Germline CDR1 is SGHTA and CDR2 is FQGNSA. The CDR3 runs to 15 residues. CDR3 protein: CASTPFPGLEDTQYF. CDR3 coding DNA: TGTGCCAGCACTCCCTTCCCAGGTTTGGAAGATACGCAGTATTTT.

At least ten counts were recorded for this clonotype. The V and J genes are TRBV28 and TRBJ1-5; D call uncertain. Trimming cost V 3 bases and J 7 bases, with 13 bases left between them. In germline, CDR1 is MDHEN, CDR2 SYDVKM. The CDR3 is made up of 14 amino acids. This CDR3 reads CASSFVLVEQPQHF. The DNA for the CDR3 is TGTGCCAGCAGTTTTGTCCTGGTCGAGCAGCCCCAGCATTTT.

The chain combines TRBV3-1 with TRBJ2-7, with a tentative D call TRBD2 (6 bases). Germline V lookup: CDR1 LGHDT, CDR2 YNNKEL (reference sequence). V lost 4 bases and J lost 5, with 21 bases in between. The CDR3 contains 16 residues. CDR3 sequence (DNA): TGTGCCAGCAGCCCCCCGGCGGGGACCAAACACGACGAGCAGTACTTC. It specifies CASSPPAGTKHDEQYF.

This clonotype was seen at least ten times. The chain is built from TRBV7-3 and TRBJ2-2; D is perhaps TRBD2 (6 bases). The CDR3 spans 14 residues. V was shortened by 2 bases and J by 7 bases, with 11 bases between the two germline ends. Germline CDR1 SGHTA, CDR2 FQGTGA. The CDR3 coding sequence is TGTGCCAGCAGCTTAGGCGGGGCATACGGGGAGCTGTTTTTT. Its protein product is CASSLGGAYGELFF. The full variable domain, with the rest looked up from reference TRBV7-3 and TRBJ2-2, is GAGVSQTPSNKVTEKGKYVELRCDPISGHTALYWYRQSLGQGPEFLIYFQGTGAADDSGLPNDRFFAVRPEGSVSTLKIQRTERGDSAVYLCASSLGGAYGELFFGEGSRLTVL.

This clonotype was seen ten or more times. CDR3: CASSFVPASTDTQYF. Written as DNA, the CDR3 is TGCGCCAGCAGCTTTGTTCCCGCGAGCACAGATACGCAGTATTTT. This chain uses TRBV5-1 with TRBJ2-3; D remains ambiguous. Germline-derived CDR1 and CDR2 are SGHRS and YFSETQ. The CDR3 is 15 amino acids. V lost 2 bases and J lost 0, with 10 bases in between.

In its sample, this clonotype was seen many times. The rearrangement uses TRBV20-1 and TRBJ1-1, with D possibly TRBD1 on 5 matching bases. This CDR3 is 14 amino acids long. Germline CDR1 is DFQATT and CDR2 is SNEGSKA (reference sequence). Deletions cut 1 base from V and 4 bases from J, with 13 bases between. In DNA, the CDR3 is TGCAGTGCTAGAGCCCGGCGCGGGGCCACTGAAGCTTTCTTT. Residues: CSARARRGATEAFF.

This clonotype occurred many times. The V call is TRBV6-5, the J call TRBJ1-1, with TRBD1 identical over 8 bases. V trimming: 0 bases; J trimming: 8 bases; junction bases outside the gene matches: 11. The CDR3 extends over 16 amino acids. Per germline, CDR1 MNHEY and CDR2 SVGAGI. For the CDR3, the DNA is TGTGCCAGCAGTTACTCGGGGTTTGGACAGGGAGGGGAAGCTTTCTTT. Translating gives CASSYSGFGQGGEAFF.

This clonotype came up many times. The rearrangement joins TRBV20-1 to TRBJ2-3, with D hard to call. Trimming left V 0 bases short and J 8 bases short, with 12 bases between. The CDR3 is made up of 13 amino acids. Looked up from germline, CDR1 is DFQATT and CDR2 is SNEGSKA (reference sequence). CDR3 region: CSARDRAARTQYF. In DNA form, the CDR3 reads TGCAGTGCTAGAGATAGGGCAGCTCGTACGCAGTATTTT.

This clonotype was counted ten times or more. The V gene is TRBV2, the J gene TRBJ1-1; D gene ambiguous. The CDR3 sequence is 13 residues long. The germline CDR1 and CDR2 sequences are SNHLY and FYNNEI. The germline V and J ends were trimmed by 0 bases and 1 base, with 3 bases remaining between them. The CDR3 coding sequence is TGTGCCAGCAGTGAAGCTGGGAACACTGAAGCTTTCTTT. Encoded protein: CASSEAGNTEAFF. Full variable domain (remainder filled in from reference TRBV2 and TRBJ1-1): EPEVTQTPSHQVTQMGQEVILRCVPISNHLYFYWYRQILGQKVEFLVSFYNNEISEKSEIFDDQFSVERPDGSNFTLKIRSTKLEDSAMYFCASSEAGNTEAFFGQGTRLTVV.

This clonotype has ten or more counts. The chain couples TRBV7-2 to TRBJ2-3; 8 bases fit TRBD2. The V gene end was trimmed by 4 bases and the J gene end by 7 bases; junction bases not matched to a gene: 10. The CDR3 has 15 residues. Germline V gene sequence: CDR1 SGHTA, CDR2 FQGNSA. The CDR3 DNA follows: TGTGCCAGCAGCTCCCCGTCGCGGGGGGCGAATACGCAGTATTTT. Amino acids: CASSSPSRGANTQYF. The variable domain in full, with the rest retrieved from reference TRBV7-2 and TRBJ2-3, is GAGVSQSPSNKVTEKGKDVELRCDPISGHTALYWYRQSLGQGLEFLIYFQGNSAPDKSGLPSDRFSAERTGGSVSTLTIQRTQQEDSAVYLCASSSPSRGANTQYFGPGTRLTVL.